These T cell receptor beta chains were read from a single sample in a study of cytomegalovirus exposure and HLA in healthy donors. Data came from immunoSEQ multiplex PCR; TCRdb stores just in-frame clones and leaves some out. The sample yields roughly 77,000 clones, roughly 70% seen once. The sequenced sample was PBMCs. The receptors come from a middle-aged woman in good health and CMV-seropositive. Both conserved end residues are part of each CDR3. Fields, in order: clone size, V gene, D gene, J gene, CDR3 protein, CDR3 DNA. The D gene is left open where the match is weak. Rows give clone size only sometimes, using once, few, many, or a class for an expanded clone.

>.|TRBV5-6|.|TRBJ1-1
CASSRSLNTEAFF
TGTGCCAGCAGCCGAAGCTTGAACACTGAAGCTTTCTTT
>.|TRBV4-1|TRBD2|TRBJ2-1
CASSQGLTSGAYNEQFF
TGCGCCAGCAGCCAAGGCTTGACTAGCGGGGCGTACAATGAGCAGTTCTTC
>few|TRBV6-5|TRBD1|TRBJ2-7
CASRFTGEAYEQYF
TGTGCCAGCAGATTCACAGGGGAAGCCTACGAGCAGTACTTC
>.|TRBV7-2|TRBD1|TRBJ1-2
CASSLTGDPLYGYTF
TGTGCCAGCAGCTTAACAGGGGACCCCCTCTATGGCTACACCTTC
>once|TRBV5-1|.|TRBJ1-2
CASSLESVNYGYTF
TGCGCCAGCAGCTTGGAATCAGTTAACTATGGCTACACCTTC
>.|TRBV5-1|TRBD1|TRBJ1-1
CASSSGGGSPTEAFF
TGCGCCAGCAGCTCAGGGGGCGGTAGCCCAACTGAAGCTTTCTTT
>many|TRBV6-1|.|TRBJ2-1
CASSAPVPSYNEQFF
TGTGCCAGCAGTGCCCCAGTTCCCTCCTACAATGAGCAGTTCTTC
>.|TRBV2|TRBD2|TRBJ2-7
CASSTIAGGHEQYF
TGTGCCAGCAGTACAATAGCGGGGGGCCACGAGCAGTACTTC
>few|TRBV5-1|.|TRBJ1-3
CASSLVRGTLSGNTIYF
TGCGCCAGCAGCTTGGTTAGGGGCACCCTCTCTGGAAACACCATATATTTT
>.|TRBV9|.|TRBJ2-3
CASSVGGTNTDTQYF
TGTGCCAGCAGCGTAGGAGGGACAAACACAGATACGCAGTATTTT
>.|TRBV5-1|.|TRBJ1-2
CASSLSAADGYTF
TGCGCCAGCAGCTTGTCGGCAGCGGATGGCTACACCTTC
>.|TRBV2|.|TRBJ1-2
CTSSVQGTYGYTF
TGTACCAGCAGTGTCCAGGGGACCTATGGCTACACCTTC
>.|TRBV18|.|TRBJ1-2
CASSPKSRQAYGYTF
TGTGCCAGCTCACCCAAATCCCGACAGGCCTATGGCTACACCTTC
>.|TRBV9|.|TRBJ2-2
CASSPLAFPAGVRKNTGELFF
TGTGCCAGCAGCCCGTTAGCGTTCCCCGCAGGGGTAAGAAAAAACACCGGGGAGCTGTTTTTT
>.|TRBV27|.|TRBJ1-4
CASSLWSGQGNEKLFF
TGTGCCAGTAGTTTATGGAGCGGTCAAGGAAATGAAAAACTGTTTTTT
>few|TRBV2|TRBD2|TRBJ2-1
CASIREAAGATIRENEQFF
TGTGCCAGCATAAGGGAAGCAGCGGGGGCGACCATAAGGGAGAATGAGCAGTTCTTC
>.|TRBV4-1|.|TRBJ2-7
CASSQSGTHPEQYF
TGCGCCAGCAGCCAGTCCGGGACACATCCAGAGCAGTACTTC
>many|TRBV11-2|.|TRBJ2-2
CASSFRLYTGELFF
TGTGCCAGCAGCTTCCGACTCTACACCGGGGAGCTGTTTTTT
>.|TRBV27|TRBD1|TRBJ2-7
CASSPNRGQGGYEQYF
TGTGCCAGCAGCCCAAACAGGGGACAGGGGGGTTACGAGCAGTACTTC
>.|TRBV5-1|.|TRBJ2-1
CASSWITGSSYNEQFF
TGCGCCAGCAGCTGGATAACGGGGAGCTCCTACAATGAGCAGTTCTTC
>once|TRBV21-1|.|TRBJ1-6
CASSEYRDSPLHF
TGTGCCAGCAGCGAATACAGGGACTCACCCCTCCACTTT
>.|TRBV10-3|TRBD1|TRBJ2-3
CAIRETGVATDTQYF
TGTGCCATCAGGGAGACAGGGGTTGCCACAGATACGCAGTATTTT
>.|TRBV4-1|.|TRBJ1-1
CASSPREGGRRGGTEAFF
TGCGCCAGCAGTCCCCGGGAGGGGGGGCGACGCGGAGGGACTGAAGCTTTCTTT
>.|TRBV7-9|TRBD2|TRBJ2-1
CASRLEGTSGGAGEQFF
TGTGCCAGCAGACTAGAGGGGACTAGCGGGGGGGCCGGTGAGCAGTTCTTC
>.|TRBV7-8|.|TRBJ2-5
CASNHVSSETQYF
TGTGCCAGCAACCATGTTTCCAGTGAGACCCAGTACTTC
>.|TRBV7-2|.|TRBJ2-7
CASSQTPGLRQYF
TGTGCCAGCAGCCAAACTCCGGGACTCCGGCAGTACTTC
>once|TRBV5-4|.|TRBJ1-3
CASTESPGTGTGNTIYF
TGTGCCAGCACCGAGAGTCCGGGCACGGGGACTGGAAACACCATATATTTT
>.|TRBV9|.|TRBJ2-7
CASSVLPEELYEQYF
TGTGCCAGCAGCGTACTTCCCGAGGAATTATACGAGCAGTACTTC
>.|TRBV7-9|TRBD2|TRBJ2-3
CASSFTSGGSSTDTQYF
TGTGCCAGCAGCTTTACTAGCGGGGGATCTAGCACAGATACGCAGTATTTT
>.|TRBV29-1|.|TRBJ2-3
CSALLGARDTQYF
TGCAGCGCGTTGCTAGGGGCGCGGGATACGCAGTATTTT
>.|TRBV7-9|.|TRBJ2-6
CASSLGLYSGANVLTF
TGTGCCAGCAGCTTAGGACTGTACTCTGGGGCCAACGTCCTGACTTTC
>.|TRBV11-3|.|TRBJ2-5
CASSRSLALETQYF
TGTGCCAGCAGCCGTAGCCTAGCGTTGGAGACCCAGTACTTC
>.|TRBV20-1|.|TRBJ2-3
CSAPLSDTQYF
TGCAGTGCTCCCCTTTCAGATACGCAGTATTTT
>.|TRBV13|TRBD2|TRBJ2-1
CASSHRLASYNEQFF
TGTGCCAGCAGCCACCGACTAGCGTCGTACAATGAGCAGTTCTTC
>once|TRBV6-1|.|TRBJ1-6
CASSGQPPSNSPLHF
TGTGCCAGCAGTGGACAGCCTCCCTCTAATTCACCCCTCCACTTT
>.|TRBV29-1|TRBD1|TRBJ1-1
CSVFTGDNTEAFF
TGCAGCGTTTTTACAGGGGACAACACTGAAGCTTTCTTT
>.|TRBV5-6|TRBD1|TRBJ1-1
CASSLQGAAFF
TGTGCCAGCAGCTTACAGGGGGCAGCTTTCTTT
>once|TRBV5-6|.|TRBJ1-4
CASSVSTNEKLFF
TGTGCCAGCAGTGTATCAACTAATGAAAAACTGTTTTTT
>.|TRBV21-1|.|TRBJ2-3
CASSPGGCPTDTQYF
TGTGCCAGCAGCCCGGGCGGGTGTCCCACAGATACGCAGTATTTT
>once|TRBV5-1|TRBD2|TRBJ2-5
CASSQGGGVETQYF
TGCGCCAGCAGCCAGGGCGGGGGTGTTGAGACCCAGTACTTC
>.|TRBV2|TRBD1|TRBJ2-3
CASWEGQGADTQYF
TGTGCCAGCTGGGAGGGACAGGGTGCAGATACGCAGTATTTT
>.|TRBV19|.|TRBJ1-2
CASSPYRETNYGYTF
TGTGCCAGTAGTCCGTACAGGGAAACCAACTATGGCTACACCTTC
>.|TRBV6-5|TRBD1|TRBJ1-1
CASSYGTGGSNTEAFF
TGTGCCAGCAGTTACGGGACAGGGGGCAGTAACACTGAAGCTTTCTTT
>.|TRBV2|.|TRBJ2-3
CASKDYTDTQYF
TGTGCCAGCAAGGACTACACAGATACGCAGTATTTT
>.|TRBV15|.|TRBJ1-4
CATSREEREKLFF
TGTGCCACCAGCAGAGAGGAGAGAGAAAAACTGTTTTTT
>.|TRBV29-1|.|TRBJ1-1
CSVGGGTAYTEAFF
TGCAGCGTTGGGGGGGGTACAGCCTACACTGAAGCTTTCTTT
>.|TRBV5-4|.|TRBJ1-1
CASSPGQMNTEAFF
TGTGCCAGCAGCCCAGGACAGATGAACACTGAAGCTTTCTTT
>.|TRBV25-1|TRBD1|TRBJ1-3
CASSEGQGTGNTIYF
TGTGCCAGCAGTGAAGGACAGGGAACTGGAAACACCATATATTTT
>.|TRBV5-1|TRBD2|TRBJ2-7
CASSPSGTSGGNSYEQYF
TGCGCCAGCAGCCCGAGCGGGACTAGCGGGGGGAACTCCTACGAGCAGTACTTC
>.|TRBV4-2|.|TRBJ1-2
CASSPSGSINYGYTF
TGTGCCAGCAGCCCTTCGGGGAGTATCAACTATGGCTACACCTTC